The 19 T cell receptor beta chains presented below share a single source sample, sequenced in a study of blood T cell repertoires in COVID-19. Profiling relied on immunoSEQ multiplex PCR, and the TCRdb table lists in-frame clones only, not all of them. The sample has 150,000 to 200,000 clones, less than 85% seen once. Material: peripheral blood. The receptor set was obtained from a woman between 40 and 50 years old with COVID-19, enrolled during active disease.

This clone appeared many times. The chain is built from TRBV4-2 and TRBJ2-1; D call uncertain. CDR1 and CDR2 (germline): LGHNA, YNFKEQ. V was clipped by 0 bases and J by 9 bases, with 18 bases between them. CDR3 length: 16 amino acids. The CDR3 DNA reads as TGTGCCAGCAGCCAAGATCTCACTAATCAAGGTCGTGAGCAGTTCTTC. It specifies CASSQDLTNQGREQFF.

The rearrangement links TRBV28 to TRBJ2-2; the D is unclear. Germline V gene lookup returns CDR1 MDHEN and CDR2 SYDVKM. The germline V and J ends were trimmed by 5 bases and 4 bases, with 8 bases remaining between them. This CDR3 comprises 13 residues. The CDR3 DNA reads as TGTGCCAGCAGTCTAGGTACCACCGGGGAGCTGTTTTTT. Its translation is CASSLGTTGELFF.

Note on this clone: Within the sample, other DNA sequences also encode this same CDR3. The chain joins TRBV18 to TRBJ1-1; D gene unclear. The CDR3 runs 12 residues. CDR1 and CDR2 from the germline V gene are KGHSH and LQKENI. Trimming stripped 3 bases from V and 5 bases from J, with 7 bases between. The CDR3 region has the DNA TGTGCCAGCTCACCTTCGGGAACTGAAGCTTTCTTT. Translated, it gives CASSPSGTEAFF.

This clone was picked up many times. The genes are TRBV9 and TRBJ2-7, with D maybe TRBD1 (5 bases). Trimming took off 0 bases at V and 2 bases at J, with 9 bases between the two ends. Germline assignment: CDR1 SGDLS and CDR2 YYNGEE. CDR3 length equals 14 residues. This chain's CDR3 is CASSVGQQTYEQYF. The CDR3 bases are TGTGCCAGCAGCGTAGGACAGCAGACCTACGAGCAGTACTTC.

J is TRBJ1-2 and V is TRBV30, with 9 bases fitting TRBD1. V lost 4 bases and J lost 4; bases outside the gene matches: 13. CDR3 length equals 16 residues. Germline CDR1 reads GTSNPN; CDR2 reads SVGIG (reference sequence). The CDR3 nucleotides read TGTGCCTGGACATCGGGACAGGGATCCTTCGGCTATGGCTACACCTTC. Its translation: CAWTSGQGSFGYGYTF.

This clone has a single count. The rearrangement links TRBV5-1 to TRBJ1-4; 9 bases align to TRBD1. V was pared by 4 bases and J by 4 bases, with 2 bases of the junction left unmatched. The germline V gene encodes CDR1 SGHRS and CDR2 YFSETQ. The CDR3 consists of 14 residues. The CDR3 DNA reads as TGCGCCAGCAGCGGGGGACAGGGTAATGAAAAACTGTTTTTT. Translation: CASSGGQGNEKLFF.

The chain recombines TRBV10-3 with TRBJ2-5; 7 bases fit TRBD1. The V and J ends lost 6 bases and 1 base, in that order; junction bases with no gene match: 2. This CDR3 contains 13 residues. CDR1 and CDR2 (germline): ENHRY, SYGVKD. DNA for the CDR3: TGTGCCATCAGGGGGGACAGCCAAGAGACCCAGTACTTC. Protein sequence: CAIRGDSQETQYF.

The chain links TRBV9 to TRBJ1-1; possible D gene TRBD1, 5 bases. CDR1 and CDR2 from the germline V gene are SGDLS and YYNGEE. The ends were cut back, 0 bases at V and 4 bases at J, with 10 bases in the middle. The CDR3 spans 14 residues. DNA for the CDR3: TGTGCCAGCAGCGTAGCTACTCAGGGCACTGAAGCTTTCTTT. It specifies CASSVATQGTEAFF.

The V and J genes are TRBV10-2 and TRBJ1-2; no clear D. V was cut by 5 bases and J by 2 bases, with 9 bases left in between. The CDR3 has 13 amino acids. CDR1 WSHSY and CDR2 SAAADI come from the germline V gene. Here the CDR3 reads CASSSARNYGYTF. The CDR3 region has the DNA TGCGCCAGCAGTTCGGCCAGGAACTATGGCTACACCTTC.

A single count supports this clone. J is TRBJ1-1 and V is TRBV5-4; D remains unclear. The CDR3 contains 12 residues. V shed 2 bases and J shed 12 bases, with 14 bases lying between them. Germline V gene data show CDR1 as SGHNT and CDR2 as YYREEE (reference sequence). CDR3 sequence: CASSFDRGRSFF. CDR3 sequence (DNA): TGTGCCAGCAGCTTTGACCGCGGCAGATCTTTCTTT.

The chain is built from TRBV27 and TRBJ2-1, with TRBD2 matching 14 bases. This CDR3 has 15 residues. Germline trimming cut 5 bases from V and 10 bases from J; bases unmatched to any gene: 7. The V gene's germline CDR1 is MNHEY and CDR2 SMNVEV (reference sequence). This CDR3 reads CASSATSGRAGEQFF. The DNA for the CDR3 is TGTGCCAGCAGTGCGACTAGCGGGAGGGCCGGCGAGCAGTTCTTC.

CDR3 sequence (DNA): TGTGCCAGTAGTAAGCTAGCGGGAGCCCGGTACTACAATGAGCAGTTCTTC. Residues: CASSKLAGARYYNEQFF. V usage is TRBV19 and J usage is TRBJ2-1; 10 bases map to TRBD2. The trim removed 4 bases at V and 3 bases at J, leaving 9 bases unmatched. This CDR3 region has 17 residues. Germline V gene sequence: CDR1 LNHDA, CDR2 SQIVND (reference sequence).

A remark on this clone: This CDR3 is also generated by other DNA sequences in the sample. CDR3 in amino acids: CASSFGTGELFF. The CDR3 DNA sequence: TGCGCCAGCAGCTTCGGCACCGGGGAGCTGTTTTTT. This chain links TRBV5-1 with TRBJ2-2, with D hard to call. The CDR3 consists of 12 residues. The germline V gene has CDR1 SGHRS and CDR2 YFSETQ. V was shortened by 2 bases and J by 4 bases, with 3 bases between the two germline ends.

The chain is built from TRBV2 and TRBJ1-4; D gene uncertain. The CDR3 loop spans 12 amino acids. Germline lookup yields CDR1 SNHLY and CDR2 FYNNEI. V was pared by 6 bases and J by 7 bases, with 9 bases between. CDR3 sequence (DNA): TGTGCCAGCAGGATTGGAGGTGAAAAACTGTTTTTT. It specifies CASRIGGEKLFF.

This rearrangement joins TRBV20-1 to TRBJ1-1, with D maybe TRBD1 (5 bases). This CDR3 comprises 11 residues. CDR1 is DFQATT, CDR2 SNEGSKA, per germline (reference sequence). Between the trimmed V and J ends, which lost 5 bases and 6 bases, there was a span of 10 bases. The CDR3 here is CSARRVAEAFF. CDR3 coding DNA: TGCAGTGCTCGCAGGGTCGCTGAAGCTTTCTTT.

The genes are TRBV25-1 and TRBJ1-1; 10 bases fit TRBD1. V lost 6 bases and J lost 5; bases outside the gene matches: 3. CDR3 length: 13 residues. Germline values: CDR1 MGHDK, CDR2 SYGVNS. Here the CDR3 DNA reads TGTGCCAGCAGGGGACAGGGGTTTACTGAAGCTTTCTTT. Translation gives CASRGQGFTEAFF.

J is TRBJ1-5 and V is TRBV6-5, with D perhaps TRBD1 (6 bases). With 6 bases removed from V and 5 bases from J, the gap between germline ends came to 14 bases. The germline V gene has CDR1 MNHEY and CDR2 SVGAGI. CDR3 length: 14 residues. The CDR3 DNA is TGTGCCAGCAGACCTGGACAGAGACATCAGCCCCAGCATTTT. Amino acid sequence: CASRPGQRHQPQHF.

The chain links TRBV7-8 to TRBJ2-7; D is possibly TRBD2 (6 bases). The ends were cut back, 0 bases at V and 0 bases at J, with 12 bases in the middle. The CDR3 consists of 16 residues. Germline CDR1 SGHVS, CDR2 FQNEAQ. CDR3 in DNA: TGTGCCAGCAGCTTAGCGCTTGGAGGGTCCTCCTACGAGCAGTACTTC. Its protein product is CASSLALGGSSYEQYF.

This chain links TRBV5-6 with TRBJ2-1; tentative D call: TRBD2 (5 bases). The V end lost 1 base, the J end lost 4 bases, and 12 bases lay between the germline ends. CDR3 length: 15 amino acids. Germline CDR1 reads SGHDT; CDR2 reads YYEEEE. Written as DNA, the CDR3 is TGTGCCAGCAGCTTGTCCGGACGGACTTACAATGAGCAGTTCTTC. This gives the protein CASSLSGRTYNEQFF.